What follows are 8 T cell receptor beta chains derived from one specimen sequenced in a study of control samples from healthy donors and cancer patients. Clones were sequenced by immunoSEQ multiplex PCR, and TCRdb holds only the in-frame ones, with some missing. The sample has over 100,000 clones; about nine tenths are singletons. Sequenced input: blood. These receptors originate from a woman aged 45-59 years in good health.

This clone was seen only once. The V and J genes are TRBV10-2 and TRBJ2-5; D unresolved. The CDR3 sequence is 11 residues long. Deletions cut 8 bases from V and 2 bases from J, with 6 bases between. Germline V gene data show CDR1 as WSHSY and CDR2 as SAAADI. CDR3 sequence: CASSPQETQYF. The CDR3 DNA follows: TGCGCCAGCTCCCCACAAGAGACCCAGTACTTC.

Remarks on this clone: Other DNA variants within this sample encode the same CDR3. The V call is TRBV6-5, the J call TRBJ1-3; D not certain. The V end was cut by 2 bases, the J end by 1 base, with 6 bases between. CDR1 and CDR2 from the germline V gene are MNHEY and SVGAGI. CDR3 length: 14 residues. The CDR3 reads CASSYRGSGNTIYF. CDR3 in DNA: TGTGCCAGCAGTTACCGGGGATCTGGAAACACCATATATTTT.

This clone has only one observation. The genes are TRBV11-2 and TRBJ2-3; TRBD2 matches 7 bases. The V segment lost 4 bases and the J segment 7 bases; nucleotides outside the gene matches: 8. Germline V gene lookup returns CDR1 SGHAT and CDR2 FQNNGV. The CDR3 is made up of 14 amino acids. DNA for the CDR3: TGTGCCAGCAGCTCCTCCGGGACTATAAATACGCAGTATTTT. Protein: CASSSSGTINTQYF.

This rearrangement joins TRBV28 to TRBJ2-7; tentatively, D is TRBD1 or TRBD2 (5 bases each). CDR1 MDHEN and CDR2 SYDVKM come from the germline V gene. This CDR3 spans 16 amino acids. Trimming took off 3 bases at V and 0 bases at J, with 15 bases between the two ends. The CDR3 DNA is TGTGCCAGCAGTTTGGTGAGGCAGGGAGTCTCCTACGAGCAGTACTTC. Amino acids: CASSLVRQGVSYEQYF.

The chain uses TRBV10-2 and TRBJ1-5; D possibly corresponds to TRBD1 (6 bases). Trimming cost V 6 bases and J 8 bases, with 11 bases left between them. This CDR3 contains 12 residues. Germline CDR1 reads WSHSY; CDR2 reads SAAADI. CDR3 nucleotide sequence: TGCGCCAGCAGGACAGGTTCTGAGCCCCAGCATTTT. It specifies CASRTGSEPQHF.

The chain combines TRBV3-1 (or the pseudogene TRBV3-2) with TRBJ1-2; TRBD1 is a possible D gene (5 bases). Trimming cost V 0 bases and J 3 bases, with 11 bases left between them. Germline values: CDR1 LGHDT, CDR2 YNNKEL (reference sequence). The CDR3 has 15 residues. Written as DNA, the CDR3 is TGTGCCAGCAGCCAAGATGGGAGGGGAGACTATGGCTACACCTTC. Its protein product is CASSQDGRGDYGYTF.

The chain carries TRBV6-5 and TRBJ1-2; a possible D gene is TRBD1 (5 bases). This CDR3 comprises 13 residues. The V gene's germline CDR1 is MNHEY and CDR2 SVGAGI. V shed 6 bases and J shed 4 bases, with 12 bases lying between them. CDR3 in DNA: TGTGCCAGCAGCACGGGGGTTTTCTATGGCTACACCTTC. Translated: CASSTGVFYGYTF.

This chain links TRBV3-1 (or the pseudogene TRBV3-2) with TRBJ2-1, with TRBD2 matching over 9 bases. The V gene's germline CDR1 is LGHDT and CDR2 YNNKEL (reference sequence). The CDR3 length is 13 residues. The V segment lost 3 bases and the J segment 9 bases; nucleotides outside the gene matches: 3. CDR3 sequence: CASSQSTSGEQFF. For the CDR3, the DNA is TGTGCCAGCAGCCAGTCGACTAGCGGTGAGCAGTTCTTC.